The 27 T cell receptor beta chains reported below all come from one sample, sequenced in a study of read filtering for tumor transcriptome and immune sequencing. Molecular barcoded adaptors covering alpha/delta and beta/gamma chains were used on about 0.4 ug RNA. TCRdb itself ran the reads through MiXCR, one entry per CDR3 protein. The sample shows roughly 130,000 distinct CDR3 sequences, 10% to 15% of them seen only once. Sequencing used a population of CD138-negative cells sorted from bone marrow. These receptor sequences come from a donor at least 40 years old with multiple myeloma.

A remark on this clonotype: This sequence may be a read error, since a much larger clone differs from it by one base. The chain employs TRBV7-2 and TRBJ2-6; tentative D call: TRBD1 (5 bases). The CDR3 is 14 amino acids. From germline, CDR1 is SGHTA and CDR2 FQGNSA. In nucleotides, the CDR3 is TGTGCCAGCAGCTTCACCTCTGGGGCCATCGTCCTGACTTTC. This translates into CASSFTSGAIVLTF.

This clonotype was found many times. The chain combines TRBV5-1 with TRBJ2-3, with D hard to call. Germline CDR1 reads SGHRS; CDR2 reads YFSETQ. The CDR3 runs to 13 residues. V gave up 0 bases and J gave up 3 bases, with 5 bases separating them. CDR3 DNA: TGCGCCAGCAGCTTGGAAATGACAGATACGCAGTATTTT. Amino acid sequence: CASSLEMTDTQYF.

In its sample, this clonotype was seen many times. This chain uses TRBV7-9 with TRBJ2-5; perhaps TRBD2 as D (6 bases). CDR1 SEHNR and CDR2 FQNEAQ come from the germline V gene (reference sequence). The ends were cut back, 4 bases at V and 3 bases at J, with 9 bases in the middle. The CDR3 consists of 13 residues. The CDR3 here is CASSYGGKETQYF. The CDR3 DNA follows: TGTGCCAGCAGCTACGGAGGGAAAGAGACCCAGTACTTC.

This chain joins TRBV5-1 and TRBJ1-1, with a weak D call TRBD1 (5 bases). The germline V gene has CDR1 SGHRS and CDR2 YFSETQ. The V gene lost 4 bases and the J gene lost 0 bases, with 10 bases spanning the gap. CDR3 length equals 14 residues. The CDR3 DNA is TGCGCCAGCAGCCCCGGGACGGTGAACACTGAAGCTTTCTTT. Protein sequence: CASSPGTVNTEAFF.

The V call is TRBV7-2, the J call TRBJ2-2, with 10 bases lining up with TRBD2. The CDR3 spans 16 residues. V gave up 5 bases and J gave up 5 bases; unmatched junction bases: 8. The germline CDR1 and CDR2 sequences are SGHTA and FQGNSA. The CDR3 coding sequence is TGTGCCAGCAGCCCTCCGGGACTAGCGCGAACCGGGGAGCTGTTTTTT. Translated: CASSPPGLARTGELFF.

This clonotype has a count of ten or more. The rearrangement uses TRBV11-2 and TRBJ2-1, with 7 bases that match TRBD2. V was clipped by 5 bases and J by 6 bases; unmatched bases: 10. The CDR3 loop spans 15 amino acids. Germline V CDR1 and CDR2: SGHAT, FQNNGV. The CDR3 bases are TGTGCCAGCAGCCACCTCGCGGGGGTGGGCAATGAGCAGTTCTTC. This sequence encodes CASSHLAGVGNEQFF.

V usage is TRBV29-1 and J usage is TRBJ2-5, with D maybe TRBD1 (6 bases). CDR3 length equals 12 residues. The V end lost 4 bases, the J end lost 7 bases, and 13 bases lay between the germline ends. Germline loops: CDR1 SQVTM, CDR2 ANQGSEA. The CDR3 sequence is CSVGGPPGTQYF. The CDR3 nucleotides read TGCAGCGTTGGGGGGCCGCCCGGGACCCAGTACTTC.

This clonotype was counted only a few times. This chain joins TRBV25-1 and TRBJ2-3; no definite D call. The CDR3 spans 15 residues. The ends were cut back, 5 bases at V and 2 bases at J, with 14 bases in the middle. Germline V CDR1 and CDR2: MGHDK, SYGVNS. DNA of the CDR3: TGTGCCAGCAGTCACTTCAAGGGAACCACAGATACGCAGTATTTT. Translation gives CASSHFKGTTDTQYF. Filled out from reference TRBV25-1 and TRBJ2-3, the complete variable domain reads EADIYQTPRYLVIGTGKKITLECSQTMGHDKMYWYQQDPGMELHLIHYSYGVNSTEKGDLSSESTVSRIRTEHFPLTLESARPSHTSQYLCASSHFKGTTDTQYFGPGTRLTVL.

This clonotype was observed many times. The J gene is TRBJ1-1, the V gene TRBV5-1, with D possibly matching TRBD1 (5 bases). V lost 3 bases to trimming and J lost 1 base, with 19 bases between them. Germline CDR1 is SGHRS and CDR2 is YFSETQ. The CDR3 contains 17 residues. The CDR3 DNA reads as TGCGCCAGCAGCTCCCACCTAAAGGACAACCCGAACACTGAAGCTTTCTTT. Amino acid sequence: CASSSHLKDNPNTEAFF.

This clonotype was observed at least ten times. The J gene is TRBJ1-5, the V gene TRBV4-1; a weak D match, TRBD1 (5 bases). The germline gives CDR1 MGHRA, CDR2 YSYEKL. The CDR3 contains 14 residues. The V gene lost 5 bases and the J gene lost 4 bases, with 12 bases spanning the gap. This chain's CDR3 is CASSDTGRNQPQHF. CDR3 DNA sequence: TGCGCCAGCAGCGACACGGGGCGGAATCAGCCCCAGCATTTT.

A few counts support this clonotype. The CDR3 region is CAISESLSPLHF. DNA of the CDR3: TGTGCCATCAGTGAGTCATTGTCACCCCTCCACTTT. The chain joins TRBV10-3 to TRBJ1-6; D is uncertain. The length of the CDR3 is 12 residues. CDR1 and CDR2 from the germline V gene are ENHRY and SYGVKD. Trimming removed 0 bases from V and 10 bases from J, with 4 bases in between.

The V gene is TRBV29-1, the J gene TRBJ1-1, with TRBD1 as a possible D gene (6 bases). CDR1 SQVTM and CDR2 ANQGSEA come from the germline V gene. The V end lost 6 bases, the J end lost 5 bases, and 13 bases lay between the germline ends. This CDR3 contains 12 residues. The CDR3 DNA follows: TGCAGCGTAGGGCTGAGGGGGACTGAAGCTTTCTTT. Encoded protein: CSVGLRGTEAFF.

This clonotype appeared a few times. An end of the junction differs from the germline gene, which may be a read error. The V and J genes are TRBV11-2 and TRBJ1-2; 8 bases fit TRBD1. The CDR3 is 15 residues long. The V gene's germline CDR1 is SGHAT and CDR2 FQNNGV. CDR3 coding DNA: TGTGCCGGCAGCTTAGTGGGGCCAGGGGGCCATGGCTACACCTTC. Protein product: CAGSLVGPGGHGYTF.

This clonotype was recorded many times. The rearrangement joins TRBV6-1 to TRBJ2-1; possibly TRBD1 for D (6 bases). The CDR3 extends over 14 amino acids. CDR1 is MNHNS and CDR2 is SASEGT in the germline V gene. The ends were cut back, 1 base at V and 6 bases at J, with 10 bases in the middle. CDR3 coding DNA: TGTGCCAGCAGTGAAGGCACAGGGATCAATGAGCAGTTCTTC. Residues: CASSEGTGINEQFF.

A note on this clonotype: Only one base separates this from a far larger clonotype, so it likely reflects a read error. The rearrangement links TRBV4-2 to TRBJ2-1, with a possible D match to TRBD2 (6 bases). The germline V gene has CDR1 LGHNA and CDR2 YNFKEQ. This CDR3 is 16 amino acids long. CDR3 protein: CASSQDLEGPYNGQFF. The DNA of the CDR3 is TGCGCCAGCAGCCAAGATCTGGAGGGCCCCTACAATGGGCAGTTCTTC.

This clonotype was seen a handful of times. The chain uses TRBV20-1 and TRBJ2-6, with D unresolved. Trimming took 6 bases from V and 2 from J, leaving 8 bases between them. The length of the CDR3 is 13 residues. The V gene's germline CDR1 is DFQATT and CDR2 SNEGSKA (reference sequence). The CDR3 region is CSARKTGANVLTF. CDR3 sequence (DNA): TGCAGTGCACGGAAAACTGGGGCCAACGTCCTGACTTTC.

This clonotype was seen at least ten times. The chain uses TRBV6-1 and TRBJ1-1; 8 bases fit TRBD1. CDR3 size: 14 residues. V was clipped by 6 bases and J by 0 bases; unmatched bases: 3. The germline gives CDR1 MNHNS, CDR2 SASEGT. The CDR3 loop is CASRRQGLNTEAFF. In DNA, the CDR3 is TGTGCCAGCAGAAGACAGGGGTTGAACACTGAAGCTTTCTTT.

This clonotype was picked up many times. The chain couples TRBV2 to TRBJ2-5; the match to TRBD1 covers 7 bases. The CDR3 sequence is 15 residues long. The V segment lost 2 bases and the J segment 4 bases; nucleotides outside the gene matches: 7. Germline lookup yields CDR1 SNHLY and CDR2 FYNNEI. CDR3 coding DNA: TGTGCCAGCAGTGAAAGGGGCGACAGGGCAGAGACCCAGTACTTC. Amino acid sequence: CASSERGDRAETQYF.

This clonotype was counted ten times or more. The CDR3 protein is CASSSLAGEDTGELFF. The CDR3, as DNA: TGTGCCAGCAGTTCCCTAGCGGGAGAGGACACCGGGGAGCTGTTTTTT. The rearrangement links TRBV28 to TRBJ2-2; 10 bases are shared with TRBD2. With 4 bases clipped from V and 3 bases from J, the junction kept 5 bases outside the gene matches. Germline CDR1 MDHEN, CDR2 SYDVKM. The CDR3 is 16 amino acids.

This clonotype was recorded at least ten times. J is TRBJ1-2 and V is TRBV4-1; the match to TRBD1 covers 9 bases. The CDR3 has 16 amino acids. The germline CDR1 and CDR2 sequences are MGHRA and YSYEKL. J lost 4 bases, V lost 8 bases, and 14 bases had no gene match. The CDR3 coding sequence is TGCGCCAGCGCCGGGACAGGGAGTCTCAATTCCTATGGCTACACCTTC. Its protein is CASAGTGSLNSYGYTF.

In this sample, this clonotype turned up many times. This rearrangement joins TRBV7-2 to TRBJ2-3; 10 positions match TRBD2. The CDR3 is 15 amino acids. The ends lost 5 bases at V and 6 bases at J; junction bases unmatched: 8. Germline V CDR1 and CDR2: SGHTA, FQGNSA. CDR3: CASSQREGSWDTQYF. The CDR3 nucleotides are TGTGCCAGCAGCCAGCGGGAGGGATCATGGGATACGCAGTATTTT.

This clonotype was observed at least ten times. The J gene is TRBJ2-1, the V gene TRBV10-2; 7 bases align to TRBD2. Germline CDR1 WSHSY, CDR2 SAAADI. CDR3 length: 17 amino acids. Germline trimming cut 0 bases from V and 2 bases from J; bases unmatched to any gene: 7. The CDR3 loop is CASSESVGGRAYNEQFF. The CDR3 bases are TGCGCCAGCAGTGAGTCTGTGGGAGGGAGGGCCTACAATGAGCAGTTCTTC.

This clonotype was counted ten times or more. The chain links TRBV6-1 to TRBJ1-1; D might be TRBD1 (5 bases). CDR3 size: 15 residues. Germline V CDR1 and CDR2: MNHNS, SASEGT. V was clipped by 2 bases and J by 6 bases, with 16 bases between them. The CDR3 nucleotides are TGTGCCAGCAGTGAACTATCAGGGAGAGGGGCTGAAGCTTTCTTT. Translated, it gives CASSELSGRGAEAFF.

This clonotype has ten or more counts. This rearrangement joins TRBV28 to TRBJ2-7, with D unclear. The germline V gene encodes CDR1 MDHEN and CDR2 SYDVKM. The CDR3 contains 14 residues. V was trimmed by 1 base and J by 2 bases, leaving 9 bases between them. The CDR3 sequence: CASSLSSIAYEQYF. For the CDR3, the DNA is TGTGCCAGCAGTTTATCCTCCATTGCCTACGAGCAGTACTTC.

The chain couples TRBV19 to TRBJ1-3; 10 bases are shared with TRBD1. CDR3 length equals 17 residues. The germline CDR1 and CDR2 sequences are LNHDA and SQIVND (reference sequence). V shed 4 bases, J shed 3 bases, and the junction held 9 bases outside the gene matches. CDR3 in amino acids: CASSKTSTGGFGNTIYF. CDR3 nucleotide sequence: TGTGCCAGTAGTAAAACTTCGACAGGGGGCTTTGGAAACACCATATATTTT.

This clonotype was counted many times. The V call is TRBV28, the J call TRBJ2-7; possible D gene TRBD1, 6 bases. Germline values: CDR1 MDHEN, CDR2 SYDVKM. This CDR3 comprises 14 residues. The V and J ends lost 6 bases and 0 bases respectively, with 12 bases between them. CDR3 residues: CASSRGSSSYEQYF. In DNA, the CDR3 is TGTGCCAGCAGCAGGGGATCAAGCTCCTACGAGCAGTACTTC.

This chain connects TRBV28 to TRBJ1-1; D is unclear. The CDR3 runs 15 residues. With 8 bases removed from V and 7 bases from J, the gap between germline ends came to 23 bases. The germline V gene encodes CDR1 MDHEN and CDR2 SYDVKM. CDR3 bases: TGTGCCAGCTCGACCGAGACCCGAACGATAATTGAAGCTTTCTTT. It translates to CASSTETRTIIEAFF.